A selection of T cell receptor beta chains follows, all from one sample in a study of shared clonotypes between healthy human individuals. Measured with immunoSEQ multiplex PCR; TCRdb has only the in-frame clones, and not every one. This sample has about 1.1 million clones, with approximately 77% found just once. The sample taken for sequencing was memory CD4+ T cells from PBMCs. These receptors all stem from a man younger than 30 in good health. Some clones in this sample may be carry-over from other donors' samples. CDR3s include the opening cysteine and the closing phenylalanine or tryptophan.

V gene: TRBV9
J gene: TRBJ1-5
CDR3 protein: CASSPGGEGNQPQHF

V gene: TRBV19
J gene: TRBJ1-1
CDR3 protein: CASSPSWGGTEAFF

V gene: TRBV28
J gene: TRBJ2-5
CDR3 protein: CASRPSGRGPQETQYF

V gene: TRBV7-6
J gene: TRBJ2-5
CDR3 protein: CASSRGLAGQETQYF

V gene: TRBV5-4
J gene: TRBJ2-3
CDR3 protein: CASSFPEHDTQYF

V gene: TRBV6-5
J gene: TRBJ2-3
CDR3 protein: CASTAGYTDTQYF

V gene: TRBV2
J gene: TRBJ2-7
CDR3 protein: CASSDGQTHTYEQYF

V gene: TRBV27
J gene: TRBJ1-6
CDR3 protein: CASSFSDAPLHF

V gene: TRBV6-1
J gene: TRBJ1-2
CDR3 protein: CASSEPSPSYTF

V gene: TRBV4-3
J gene: TRBJ2-1
CDR3 protein: CASSQPPTGSYNEQFF

V gene: TRBV4-3
J gene: TRBJ2-7
CDR3 protein: CASSPAGTGRWGQYF

V gene: TRBV4-1
J gene: TRBJ1-2
CDR3 protein: CASSLDRNYGYTF

V gene: TRBV5-4
J gene: TRBJ2-5
CDR3 protein: CASSPRRTTQETQYF

V gene: TRBV10-3
J gene: TRBJ2-2
CDR3 protein: CAIRGQAGDTGELFF

V gene: TRBV6-1
J gene: TRBJ2-1
CDR3 protein: CASSEGTIGGVLYNEQFF

V gene: TRBV29-1
J gene: TRBJ2-5
CDR3 protein: CSVVGQASDYETQYF

V gene: TRBV29-1
J gene: TRBJ2-5
CDR3 protein: CSVRPGQGAQETQYF

V gene: TRBV5-1
J gene: TRBJ2-7
CDR3 protein: CASGTEGYEQYF

V gene: TRBV4-1
J gene: TRBJ2-2
CDR3 protein: CASSPQGLSTGELFF

V gene: TRBV27
J gene: TRBJ1-2
CDR3 protein: CASSFSPISGQGRARGYTF

V gene: TRBV28
J gene: TRBJ2-7
CDR3 protein: CASSFRRYEQYF

V gene: TRBV4-3
J gene: TRBJ2-3
CDR3 protein: CASSQVGLAGVGDTQYF

V gene: TRBV6-5
J gene: TRBJ1-2
CDR3 protein: CASKARDNYGYTF

V gene: TRBV9
J gene: TRBJ2-7
CDR3 protein: CASSASDRPGGEQYF

V gene: TRBV11-2
J gene: TRBJ1-1
CDR3 protein: CASSPWGTEAFF

V gene: TRBV27
J gene: TRBJ2-1
CDR3 protein: CASSLYRGGYNEQFF

V gene: TRBV15
J gene: TRBJ2-7
CDR3 protein: CATSRAHTSGRSSYEQYF

V gene: TRBV29-1
J gene: TRBJ2-3
CDR3 protein: CSVTGLAGPGDTQYF

V gene: TRBV4-2
J gene: TRBJ1-2
CDR3 protein: CASSQELGTSRYYGYTF

V gene: TRBV6-5
J gene: TRBJ1-2
CDR3 protein: CASSARQDVYGYTF